A single sample gave rise to the 6 T cell receptor beta chains below, sequenced in a study of spatial heterogeneity in lung cancer. MiXCR, run by TCRdb on the 5' RACE reads, gives a single entry per CDR3 protein. The data hold tens of thousands of distinct CDR3 sequences, with about 9.8% observed a single time. Specified time point: blood at routine non-recurrence follow-up after resection. The material sequenced was PBMCs, taken at follow-up. The receptors here all came from a male donor with early-stage non-small cell lung cancer.

This clonotype was seen more than once but under ten times. This chain connects TRBV7-2 to TRBJ2-1; D is unclear. Germline values: CDR1 SGHTA, CDR2 FQGNSA. The CDR3 spans 12 residues. Trimming took 3 bases from V and 9 from J, leaving 9 bases between them. The CDR3 DNA is TGTGCCAGCAGCTTTAGAGTCGGTGAGCAGTTCTTC. Translated: CASSFRVGEQFF.

In this sample, this clonotype turned up a few times. This rearrangement joins TRBV7-2 to TRBJ2-2, with 9 bases fitting TRBD2. The CDR3 totals 16 residues. V dropped 3 bases and J dropped 3; count of bases not matched to a gene: 5. Germline loops: CDR1 SGHTA, CDR2 FQGNSA. The CDR3 sequence is CASSFLAGADTGELFF. The CDR3 DNA is TGTGCCAGCAGCTTTTTAGCGGGGGCCGACACCGGGGAGCTGTTTTTT.

In its sample, this clonotype was seen many times. The chain links TRBV5-8 to TRBJ1-2; 9 nucleotides agree with TRBD1. Germline V gene data show CDR1 as SGHTS and CDR2 as YDEGEE. The CDR3 consists of 15 residues. V lost 1 base and J lost 4; bases outside the gene matches: 5. As DNA, the CDR3 is TGTGCCAGCAGCTTGCTACAGGGGGCCGGCTATGGCTACACCTTC. Protein sequence: CASSLLQGAGYGYTF.

The V and J genes are TRBV4-1 and TRBJ1-5; D gene uncertain. V was shortened by 1 base and J by 0 bases, with 7 bases between the two germline ends. The CDR3 is 15 amino acids. Germline V gene lookup returns CDR1 MGHRA and CDR2 YSYEKL. The CDR3 DNA follows: TGCGCCAGCAGCCAAGCCGTTTATAGCAATCAGCCCCAGCATTTT. It yields the protein CASSQAVYSNQPQHF.

There are a few counts of this clonotype. The chain uses TRBV4-3 and TRBJ2-2; 7 bases fit TRBD1. CDR1 and CDR2 (germline): LGHNA, YSLEER. Trimming at V came to 4 bases and at J to 8 bases, leaving 4 bases not matched to a gene. The CDR3 length is 13 residues. CDR3 sequence: CASSLDRAGELFF. CDR3 DNA sequence: TGCGCCAGCAGCCTAGACAGGGCAGGGGAGCTGTTTTTT.

About this clonotype: A much larger clone differs from this one at a single base, so this may be a read error. The V call is TRBV18, the J call TRBJ2-1, with D maybe TRBD2 (6 bases). This CDR3 comprises 13 residues. Germline-derived CDR1 and CDR2 are KGHSH and LQKENI. DNA of the CDR3: TGTGTCAGCTCACCGGGGACTTCCAATGAGCAGTTCTTC. Amino acid sequence: CVSSPGTSNEQFF. Combining the CDR3 with reference TRBV18 and TRBJ2-1 gives the whole variable domain NAGVMQNPRHLVRRRGQEARLRCSPMKGHSHVYWYRQLPEEGLKFMVYLQKENIIDESGMPKERFSAEFPKEGPSILRIQQVVRGDSAAYFCVSSPGTSNEQFFGPGTRLTVL.